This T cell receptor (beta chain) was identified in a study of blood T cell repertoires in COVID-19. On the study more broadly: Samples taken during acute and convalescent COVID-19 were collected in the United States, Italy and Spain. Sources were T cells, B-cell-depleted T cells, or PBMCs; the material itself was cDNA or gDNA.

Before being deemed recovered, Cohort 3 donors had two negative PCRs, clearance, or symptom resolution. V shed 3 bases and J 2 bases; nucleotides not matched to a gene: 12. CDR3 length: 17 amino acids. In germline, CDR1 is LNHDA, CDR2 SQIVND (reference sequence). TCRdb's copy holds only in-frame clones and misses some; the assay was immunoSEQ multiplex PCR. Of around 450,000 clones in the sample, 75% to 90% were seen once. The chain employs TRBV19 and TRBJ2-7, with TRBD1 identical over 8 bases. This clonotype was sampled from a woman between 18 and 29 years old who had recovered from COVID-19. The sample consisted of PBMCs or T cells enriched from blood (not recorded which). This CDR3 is CASSMRTGKSDPYEQYF. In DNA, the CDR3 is TGTGCCAGTAGTATGAGGACAGGGAAGAGTGACCCCTACGAGCAGTACTTC.